Listed here is a single TCR beta chain. The germline V and J ends were trimmed by 5 bases and 0 bases, with 11 bases remaining between them. CDR3 length: 15 amino acids. CDR1 and CDR2 from the germline V gene are SGHVS and FQNEAQ. This sample stems from a study of T cell responses to AZD1222 COVID-19 vaccine. The data were produced by immunoSEQ multiplex PCR, yet TCRdb's version contains in-frame clones alone and is incomplete. The sample records about 100,000 clones, 70% to 90% being singletons. The receptor was derived from an adult in good health. The V call is TRBV7-8, the J call TRBJ1-5, with D maybe TRBD1 (5 bases). The sequenced sample was peripheral blood, obtained on day 0 of AZD1222 vaccination. CDR3: CASSQGRNSNQPQHF. CDR3 nucleotides: TGTGCCAGCAGCCAGGGACGGAATAGCAATCAGCCCCAGCATTTT.